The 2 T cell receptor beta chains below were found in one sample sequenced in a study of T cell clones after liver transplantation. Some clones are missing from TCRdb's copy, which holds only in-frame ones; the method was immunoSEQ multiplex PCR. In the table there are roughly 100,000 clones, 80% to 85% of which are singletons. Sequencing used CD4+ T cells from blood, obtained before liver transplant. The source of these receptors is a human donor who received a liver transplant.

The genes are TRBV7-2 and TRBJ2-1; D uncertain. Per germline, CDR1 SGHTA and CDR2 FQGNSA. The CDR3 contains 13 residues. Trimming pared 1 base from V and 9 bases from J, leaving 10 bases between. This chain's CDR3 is CASSLDRPGEQFF. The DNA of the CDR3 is TGTGCCAGCAGCTTAGATCGGCCGGGTGAGCAGTTCTTC. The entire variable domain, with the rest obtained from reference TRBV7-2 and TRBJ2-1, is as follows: GAGVSQSPSNKVTEKGKDVELRCDPISGHTALYWYRQSLGQGLEFLIYFQGNSAPDKSGLPSDRFSAERTGGSVSTLTIQRTQQEDSAVYLCASSLDRPGEQFFGPGTRLTVL.

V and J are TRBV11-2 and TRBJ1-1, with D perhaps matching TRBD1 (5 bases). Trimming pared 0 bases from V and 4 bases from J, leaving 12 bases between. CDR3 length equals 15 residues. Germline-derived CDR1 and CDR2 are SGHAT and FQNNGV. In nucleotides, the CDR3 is TGTGCCAGCAGCTTAGAGCGCGGCAGGGCCACTGAAGCTTTCTTT. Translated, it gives CASSLERGRATEAFF.